This passage covers 18 T cell receptor beta chains from one sample sequenced in a study of PD-L1 blockade in urothelial cancer. Time point described: pretreatment peripheral blood. This table comes from immunoSEQ multiplex PCR, and its TCRdb copy is limited to in-frame clones, with some not included. This table has roughly 49,000 clones, 86% appearing once. This sample comprised PBMCs, obtained around atezolizumab (anti-PD-L1) treatment. Every receptor here comes from a man between 60 and 70 years old with urothelial cancer.

The V and J genes are TRBV10-3 and TRBJ1-2; no reliable D call. Trimming removed 11 bases at V and 8 bases at J, with 15 bases between. The CDR3 totals 11 residues. Germline CDR1 and CDR2: ENHRY and SYGVKD. CDR3 sequence (DNA): TGTGCCGTGCGGGTGGAGTCCGGCTACACCTTC. This encodes CAVRVESGYTF.

The chain joins TRBV10-3 to TRBJ1-5; tentative D call: TRBD1 (6 bases). Germline V gene sequence: CDR1 ENHRY, CDR2 SYGVKD. Trimming pared 5 bases from V and 6 bases from J, leaving 17 bases between. This CDR3 has 15 amino acids. The DNA of the CDR3 is TGTGCCATCAGTCCTGACAGGCCTGGGTTTCAGCCCCAGCATTTT. Amino acids: CAISPDRPGFQPQHF.

The chain couples TRBV18 to TRBJ1-2; D is unclear. The germline CDR1 and CDR2 sequences are KGHSH and LQKENI. Trimming took 3 bases from V and 4 from J, leaving 9 bases between them. The CDR3 spans 13 residues. CDR3: CASSPVSGYGYTF. CDR3 DNA sequence: TGTGCCAGCTCACCCGTTTCCGGCTATGGCTACACCTTC. Variable domain in full (rest from reference TRBV18 and TRBJ1-2): NAGVMQNPRHLVRRRGQEARLRCSPMKGHSHVYWYRQLPEEGLKFMVYLQKENIIDESGMPKERFSAEFPKEGPSILRIQQVVRGDSAAYFCASSPVSGYGYTFGSGTRLTVV.

V usage is TRBV19 and J usage is TRBJ2-3; TRBD2 matches 8 bases. This CDR3 is 15 amino acids long. V dropped 3 bases and J dropped 2; count of bases not matched to a gene: 4. Germline CDR1 LNHDA, CDR2 SQIVND (reference sequence). The CDR3 protein is CASSMLAGLTDTQYF. CDR3 DNA: TGTGCCAGTAGTATGCTAGCGGGCCTCACAGATACGCAGTATTTT.

The chain couples TRBV10-3 to TRBJ2-3, with 9 bases identical to TRBD1. In germline, CDR1 is ENHRY, CDR2 SYGVKD. The CDR3 contains 15 residues. The V segment lost 5 bases and the J segment 6 bases; nucleotides outside the gene matches: 9. The CDR3 DNA sequence: TGTGCCATCAGTCCAGGTGGGACAGGGCAGGATACGCAGTATTTT. Encoded protein: CAISPGGTGQDTQYF.

The chain employs TRBV4-2 and TRBJ2-5; D perhaps matches TRBD1 (6 bases). V was clipped by 4 bases and J by 3 bases, with 12 bases between them. The CDR3 has 14 amino acids. Germline V CDR1 and CDR2: LGHNA, YNFKEQ. For the CDR3, the DNA is TGTGCCAGCAGCCTAGGGGGTTCCGAAGAGACCCAGTACTTC. Its translation is CASSLGGSEETQYF.

V is TRBV9 and J is TRBJ2-2; the D gene is possibly TRBD2 (6 bases). The CDR3 length is 16 residues. Germline lookup yields CDR1 SGDLS and CDR2 YYNGEE. The germline V and J ends were trimmed by 3 bases and 4 bases, with 16 bases remaining between them. In DNA form, the CDR3 reads TGTGCCAGCAGCGCGACCCCAGGGACTTCCACCGGGGAGCTGTTTTTT. It codes for CASSATPGTSTGELFF.

The chain joins TRBV19 to TRBJ1-2; tentatively, D is TRBD1 (6 bases). CDR3 length equals 15 residues. Germline CDR1 and CDR2: LNHDA and SQIVND (reference sequence). V lost 4 bases and J lost 2, with 14 bases in between. As DNA, the CDR3 is TGTGCCAGTAGTAGTTTTGGCAGGGGAAACTATGGCTACACCTTC. This codes for CASSSFGRGNYGYTF.

The rearrangement joins TRBV19 to TRBJ1-6; TRBD1 aligns across 7 bases. The V and J ends lost 3 bases and 5 bases, in that order; junction bases with no gene match: 7. The CDR3 sequence is 16 residues long. Looked up from germline, CDR1 is LNHDA and CDR2 is SQIVND (reference sequence). CDR3 sequence: CASSILRDRNNSPLHF. In nucleotides, the CDR3 is TGTGCCAGTAGTATTCTCCGGGACAGAAATAATTCACCCCTCCACTTT.

The V gene is TRBV2, the J gene TRBJ2-1; 7 bases map to TRBD2. After removal of 5 bases from V and 0 bases from J, the junction contained 4 bases not matched to a gene. The germline V gene has CDR1 SNHLY and CDR2 FYNNEI. This CDR3 has 15 amino acids. The CDR3 bases are TGTGCCAGCAGTTCTAGCGGCAGCTCCTACAATGAGCAGTTCTTC. This codes for CASSSSGSSYNEQFF.

This chain joins TRBV6-6 and TRBJ2-1, with 7 nucleotides matching TRBD2. Germline lookup yields CDR1 MNHNY and CDR2 SVGAGI (reference sequence). This CDR3 comprises 12 residues. With 7 bases clipped from V and 7 bases from J, the junction kept 4 bases outside the gene matches. The CDR3 region has the DNA TGTGCCAGCACCTTGGGAGGGAATGAGCAGTTCTTC. Its translation is CASTLGGNEQFF.

The J gene is TRBJ2-3, the V gene TRBV10-3; 9 nucleotides agree with TRBD2. The CDR3 contains 16 residues. Germline loops: CDR1 ENHRY, CDR2 SYGVKD. V shed 0 bases, J shed 6 bases, and the junction held 7 bases outside the gene matches. In DNA form, the CDR3 reads TGTGCCATCAGTGAGTCGTATGCGGGGGGGCCGGATACGCAGTATTTT. This gives the protein CAISESYAGGPDTQYF.

The V and J genes are TRBV6-4 and TRBJ1-2; D perhaps matches TRBD1 (6 bases). The CDR3 length is 14 residues. Per germline, CDR1 MRHNA and CDR2 SNTAGT. Trimming pared 2 bases from V and 4 bases from J, leaving 11 bases between. CDR3 loop: CASSDTARGYGYTF. The CDR3 DNA follows: TGTGCCAGCAGTGACACCGCCAGGGGCTATGGCTACACCTTC.

V is TRBV29-1 and J is TRBJ2-7; D may be TRBD2 (5 bases). The CDR3 extends over 15 amino acids. The germline CDR1 and CDR2 sequences are SQVTM and ANQGSEA. With 1 base removed from V and 6 bases from J, the gap between germline ends came to 19 bases. CDR3 in amino acids: CSVEGAKGKAGEQYF. CDR3 DNA sequence: TGCAGCGTTGAAGGAGCCAAGGGAAAGGCGGGCGAGCAGTACTTC.

The chain joins TRBV6-1 to TRBJ2-7; 8 nucleotides agree with TRBD1. CDR3 length: 14 amino acids. CDR1 is MNHNS, CDR2 SASEGT, per germline. V gave up 4 bases and J gave up 3 bases; unmatched junction bases: 5. The CDR3 here is CASSVAGGGYEQYF. The CDR3, as DNA: TGTGCCAGCAGTGTGGCAGGGGGCGGCTACGAGCAGTACTTC.

The CDR3 DNA sequence: TGCAGCGGGATAGGGACAGGAACCTACGAGCAGTACTTC. Encoded protein: CSGIGTGTYEQYF. The chain uses TRBV29-1 and TRBJ2-7; 8 bases are shared with TRBD1. The germline V gene encodes CDR1 SQVTM and CDR2 ANQGSEA. The CDR3 is 13 residues long. J was trimmed by 2 bases and V by 7 bases; bases with no gene match: 7.

The chain uses TRBV6-5 and TRBJ1-2; D ambiguous. V lost 0 bases to trimming and J lost 0 bases, with 8 bases between them. Germline assignment: CDR1 MNHEY and CDR2 SVGAGI. The CDR3 spans 15 residues. Here the CDR3 reads CASSYSGSANYGYTF. CDR3 bases: TGTGCCAGCAGTTACTCGGGGAGTGCTAACTATGGCTACACCTTC.

The chain has TRBV6-6 and TRBJ2-7; D ambiguous. Germline assignment: CDR1 MNHNY and CDR2 SVGAGI (reference sequence). This CDR3 has 16 residues. Between the trimmed V and J ends, which lost 0 bases and 0 bases, there was a span of 12 bases. The CDR3 DNA follows: TGTGCCAGCAGTTACTCGGCAGGCCTTAGCTCCTACGAGCAGTACTTC. This gives the protein CASSYSAGLSSYEQYF.